Each of the 26 T cell receptor beta chains below was sequenced from the same sample in a study of OX40 agonist ivuxolimab in advanced cancers. Here immunoSEQ multiplex PCR was the method, and the copy in TCRdb shows in-frame clones only, minus some. The sample contains 90,000 to 100,000 clones, 95% to 97% of which appear only once. The starting material was CD4+ or CD8+ T cells sorted from blood, obtained in a trial of the OX40 agonist ivuxolimab. These receptor sequences come from an adult with an advanced solid tumor such as melanoma, head and neck, liver or kidney cancer.

This chain uses TRBV5-4 with TRBJ2-7, with 14 positions matching TRBD2. The CDR3 contains 19 residues. V dropped 3 bases and J dropped 0; count of bases not matched to a gene: 11. Germline V gene data show CDR1 as SGHNT and CDR2 as YYREEE (reference sequence). The CDR3 loop is CASSSLGLAGGNSSYEQYF. For the CDR3, the DNA is TGTGCCAGCAGCTCCCTCGGACTAGCGGGGGGCAATAGCTCCTACGAGCAGTACTTC.

This chain uses TRBV5-3 with TRBJ2-2; D unresolved. TRBV5-3 is designated an ORF whose function remains uncertain. The CDR3 length is 16 residues. V shed 3 bases and J shed 0 bases, with 12 bases lying between them. CDR3 DNA sequence: TGTGCCAGAAGCTCTGGACGGACGCCGAACACCGGGGAGCTGTTTTTT. Translation gives CARSSGRTPNTGELFF.

The rearrangement uses TRBV6-1 and TRBJ1-4; D not certain. V was shortened by 2 bases and J by 8 bases, with 3 bases between the two germline ends. Germline-derived CDR1 and CDR2 are MNHNS and SASEGT. This CDR3 region has 11 residues. This CDR3 is CASSEKEKLFF. DNA of the CDR3: TGTGCCAGCAGTGAAAAGGAAAAACTGTTTTTT.

This chain connects TRBV29-1 to TRBJ2-7; the D gene is possibly TRBD1 (6 bases). The CDR3 covers 12 residues. Germline CDR1 is SQVTM and CDR2 is ANQGSEA. V gave up 3 bases and J gave up 2 bases, with 8 bases separating them. The CDR3 DNA follows: TGCAGCGTTGACGGGGACACCTACGAGCAGTACTTC. Amino acids: CSVDGDTYEQYF.

The CDR3: CASSWTVNQPQHF. The CDR3 DNA reads as TGTGCCAGCAGCTGGACCGTGAATCAGCCCCAGCATTTT. This sequence joins TRBV7-9 and TRBJ1-5; the D is unclear. The V and J ends lost 4 bases and 4 bases respectively, with 8 bases between them. The germline V gene encodes CDR1 SEHNR and CDR2 FQNEAQ (reference sequence). There are 13 residues in the CDR3.

In its sample, this clone was seen a few times. V gene TRBV5-5 combines with J gene TRBJ1-5; no reliable D call. The CDR3 has 15 amino acids. The V gene's germline CDR1 is SGHKS and CDR2 YYEKEE (reference sequence). Trimming removed 5 bases from V and 3 bases from J, with 15 bases in between. The CDR3 region is CASSRMWGDNQPQHF. DNA of the CDR3: TGTGCCAGCAGTCGGATGTGGGGTGACAATCAGCCCCAGCATTTT.

The rearrangement uses TRBV5-8 and TRBJ2-7, with 7 bases that match TRBD1. This CDR3 has 15 amino acids. The germline CDR1 and CDR2 sequences are SGHTS and YDEGEE. V gave up 4 bases and J gave up 4 bases; unmatched junction bases: 11. The CDR3 here is CASSLPRQGRYEQYF. As DNA, the CDR3 is TGTGCCAGCAGCCTCCCGAGACAGGGTCGGTACGAGCAGTACTTC.

The chain has TRBV19 and TRBJ2-7; D perhaps matches TRBD2 (6 bases). The germline V gene has CDR1 LNHDA and CDR2 SQIVND (reference sequence). The CDR3 covers 15 residues. V lost 3 bases and J 6 bases, leaving 18 bases between the germline ends. The CDR3 DNA sequence: TGTGCCAGTAGTATGGGGCCGGGCGGGACCTCCGAGCAGTACTTC. It specifies CASSMGPGGTSEQYF.

The chain combines TRBV18 with TRBJ2-2; 7 bases are shared with TRBD1. The germline V gene has CDR1 KGHSH and CDR2 LQKENI. CDR3 length: 16 amino acids. V was pared by 3 bases and J by 8 bases, with 12 bases of the junction left unmatched. This CDR3 reads CASSPSDRARSGELFF. The CDR3 DNA reads TGTGCCAGCTCACCCTCCGACAGGGCCCGTTCGGGGGAGCTGTTTTTT.

The chain uses TRBV27 and TRBJ1-1; D call uncertain. The V and J ends lost 8 bases and 4 bases respectively, with 20 bases between them. This CDR3 has 15 amino acids. Germline CDR1 is MNHEY and CDR2 is SMNVEV (reference sequence). Here the CDR3 reads CASSEAPGATTEAFF. For the CDR3, the DNA is TGTGCCAGCTCCGAGGCCCCGGGCGCGACCACTGAAGCTTTCTTT.

This clone was found a few times. The rearrangement joins TRBV7-9 to TRBJ1-1; D unclear. Looked up from germline, CDR1 is SEHNR and CDR2 is FQNEAQ (reference sequence). Trimming left V 0 bases short and J 7 bases short, with 6 bases between. This CDR3 has 12 amino acids. CDR3 sequence: CASSLAVNEAFF. The CDR3 region has the DNA TGTGCCAGCAGCTTAGCCGTCAATGAAGCTTTCTTT.

The rearrangement joins TRBV19 to TRBJ2-7; 9 bases match TRBD1. V was pared by 5 bases and J by 3 bases, with 8 bases of the junction left unmatched. There are 15 residues in the CDR3. Per germline, CDR1 LNHDA and CDR2 SQIVND (reference sequence). The CDR3 is CASSAQPGQGYEQYF. The CDR3 DNA sequence: TGTGCCAGTAGTGCTCAACCGGGACAGGGCTACGAGCAGTACTTC.

The chain is built from TRBV2 and TRBJ2-7; 8 bases line up with TRBD1. After removal of 2 bases from V and 0 bases from J, the junction contained 3 bases not matched to a gene. This CDR3 is 15 amino acids long. CDR1 is SNHLY, CDR2 FYNNEI, per germline. In DNA, the CDR3 is TGTGCCAGCAGTGAACGGACAGGGAGCTCCTACGAGCAGTACTTC. Protein: CASSERTGSSYEQYF. The full variable domain, completed using reference TRBV2 and TRBJ2-7, is EPEVTQTPSHQVTQMGQEVILRCVPISNHLYFYWYRQILGQKVEFLVSFYNNEISEKSEIFDDQFSVERPDGSNFTLKIRSTKLEDSAMYFCASSERTGSSYEQYFGPGTRLTVT.

J is TRBJ2-1 and V is TRBV27; 7 positions agree with TRBD1. The J segment lost 5 bases and the V segment lost 5 bases, leaving 3 bases of the junction unmatched. Per the germline V gene, CDR1 is MNHEY and CDR2 is SMNVEV (reference sequence). The CDR3 totals 13 residues. As DNA, the CDR3 is TGTGCCAGCAGTGGCAGGGGGAACAATGAGCAGTTCTTC. This sequence encodes CASSGRGNNEQFF.

CDR3 in amino acids: CASSQDLQGRPNEKLFF. For the CDR3, the DNA is TGCGCCAGCAGCCAAGATCTCCAAGGACGGCCTAATGAAAAACTGTTTTTT. The V gene is TRBV4-3, the J gene TRBJ1-4, with D unclear. Germline loops: CDR1 LGHNA, CDR2 YSLEER. CDR3 length equals 17 residues. The V end was cut by 0 bases, the J end by 3 bases, with 14 bases between.

This chain joins TRBV5-6 and TRBJ1-1; D remains ambiguous. The CDR3 consists of 12 residues. Deletions cut 4 bases from V and 7 bases from J, with 11 bases between. Germline CDR1 SGHDT, CDR2 YYEEEE. The CDR3 DNA sequence: TGTGCCAGCAGCCCGGCTGGTTATGAAGCTTTCTTT. Its translation: CASSPAGYEAFF. Based on the CDR3 plus reference TRBV5-6 and TRBJ1-1, the full variable domain is DAGVTQSPTHLIKTRGQQVTLRCSPKSGHDTVSWYQQALGQGPQFIFQYYEEEERQRGNFPDRFSGHQFPNYSSELNVNALLLGDSALYLCASSPAGYEAFFGQGTRLTVV.

This rearrangement joins TRBV9 to TRBJ2-5, with 7 bases matching TRBD1. This CDR3 comprises 14 residues. In germline, CDR1 is SGDLS, CDR2 YYNGEE. Trimming removed 3 bases from V and 2 bases from J; junction bases left unmatched: 4. CDR3 sequence (DNA): TGTGCCAGCAGCGAGGGACAGAAACAAGAGACCCAGTACTTC. Residues: CASSEGQKQETQYF.

This chain links TRBV13 with TRBJ2-1; TRBD1 aligns across 9 bases. Germline values: CDR1 PRHDT, CDR2 FYEKMQ (reference sequence). The CDR3 extends over 16 amino acids. V lost 1 base, J lost 5 bases, and 6 bases stayed unmatched. CDR3 residues: CASSLVGGQGDNEQFF. In DNA, the CDR3 is TGTGCCAGCAGCTTAGTGGGGGGACAGGGAGACAATGAGCAGTTCTTC.

V is TRBV6-5 and J is TRBJ2-7; no clear D. The CDR3 covers 12 residues. The ends were cut back, 6 bases at V and 4 bases at J, with 10 bases in the middle. Germline CDR1 is MNHEY and CDR2 is SVGAGI. CDR3 protein: CASSPGQYEQYF. The CDR3 DNA sequence: TGTGCCAGCAGCCCCGGGCAGTACGAGCAGTACTTC.

The chain is built from TRBV11-2 and TRBJ2-1; 7 bases line up with TRBD1. Germline trimming cut 1 base from V and 1 base from J; bases unmatched to any gene: 4. Looked up from germline, CDR1 is SGHAT and CDR2 is FQNNGV. This CDR3 contains 16 residues. CDR3 nucleotide sequence: TGTGCCAGCAGCTTAGGGTGGGACAGTTCCTACAATGAGCAGTTCTTC. Its translation is CASSLGWDSSYNEQFF.

The chain links TRBV5-6 to TRBJ2-7; 8 bases are a match to TRBD1. This CDR3 has 14 amino acids. Germline V lookup: CDR1 SGHDT, CDR2 YYEEEE. After removal of 4 bases from V and 3 bases from J, the junction contained 6 bases not matched to a gene. The CDR3 nucleotides are TGTGCCAGCAGCCATGGACAGGGTAACTACGAGCAGTACTTC. It yields the protein CASSHGQGNYEQYF. The full variable domain, with the rest looked up from reference TRBV5-6 and TRBJ2-7, is DAGVTQSPTHLIKTRGQQVTLRCSPKSGHDTVSWYQQALGQGPQFIFQYYEEEERQRGNFPDRFSGHQFPNYSSELNVNALLLGDSALYLCASSHGQGNYEQYFGPGTRLTVT.

The J gene is TRBJ2-7, the V gene TRBV7-9; a possible D gene is TRBD1 (6 bases). From germline, CDR1 is SEHNR and CDR2 FQNEAQ (reference sequence). The V and J ends lost 5 bases and 5 bases respectively, with 16 bases between them. This CDR3 is 14 amino acids long. Written as DNA, the CDR3 is TGTGCCAGCAGCCCACAGGGATCCATCCACGAGCAGTACTTC. Protein sequence: CASSPQGSIHEQYF.

The chain is built from TRBV7-9 and TRBJ1-1; D not certain. In germline, CDR1 is SEHNR, CDR2 FQNEAQ (reference sequence). The CDR3 runs to 15 residues. The ends were cut back, 5 bases at V and 1 base at J, with 14 bases in the middle. CDR3 amino acids: CASSRSPGRNTEAFF. DNA of the CDR3: TGTGCCAGCAGCCGGTCCCCTGGCCGGAACACTGAAGCTTTCTTT.

This clone was observed once. V is TRBV9 and J is TRBJ1-1, with D possibly being TRBD1 (5 bases). Germline V gene data show CDR1 as SGDLS and CDR2 as YYNGEE. The ends were cut back, 0 bases at V and 1 base at J, with 10 bases in the middle. This CDR3 region has 15 residues. The CDR3 loop is CASSVGSGPNTEAFF. For the CDR3, the DNA is TGTGCCAGCAGCGTAGGGTCAGGGCCGAACACTGAAGCTTTCTTT.

This CDR3 is CASSPEGLAGGVVDTQYF. CDR3 DNA sequence: TGTGCCAGCAGCCCCGAAGGCCTAGCGGGAGGGGTCGTAGATACGCAGTATTTT. The chain couples TRBV11-2 to TRBJ2-3; 12 nucleotides agree with TRBD2. This CDR3 contains 18 residues. The ends lost 5 bases at V and 5 bases at J; junction bases unmatched: 14. Germline values: CDR1 SGHAT, CDR2 FQNNGV.

The rearrangement joins TRBV5-4 to TRBJ1-4, with a weak D call TRBD1 (5 bases). The CDR3 runs to 15 residues. Trimming shortened V by 4 bases and J by 5 bases, and 15 bases separated the two germline ends. Germline V CDR1 and CDR2: SGHNT, YYREEE (reference sequence). In nucleotides, the CDR3 is TGTGCCAGCAGCCACTGGACGGAGGGGAATGAAAAACTGTTTTTT. Translated, it gives CASSHWTEGNEKLFF.